This T cell receptor (beta chain) was sequenced during a study of CD8+CD57+ T cells in acquired aplastic anemia. Study as a whole: Healthy donors yielded roughly 9.8 million CD4+ cell reads on average.

This clonotype was seen more than once but under ten times. Its target is unknown. The junction does not match germline at one end; this may be a read error. The germline V gene encodes CDR1 ENHRY and CDR2 SYGVKD. The CDR3 totals 16 residues. Genomic DNA was employed as the template in profiling TCR beta VDJ and CDR3. TCRdb re-called the reads with MiXCR, one entry per CDR3 protein. Of a few hundred thousand distinct CDR3 sequences in the sample, 34% were seen once. Findings of the study overall: A significant difference in CD8+ Simpson's diversity between patients and controls was not found. Overlap between patients and controls comprised 25 to 30 CD8+ CDR3 sequences.

This chain connects TRBV10-3 to TRBJ2-1; TRBD1 matches at 9 bases. Sequencing input: sorted CD4+, CD8+, or CD8+CD57+ T cells (not recorded which) from PBMCs. The clonotype was recovered from a human donor in good health, serving as a control. CDR3: CASSVRYSGTGFEQFF. The CDR3 region has the DNA TGTGCCAGCAGTGTCCGTTACAGCGGGACAGGGTTTGAGCAGTTCTTC.